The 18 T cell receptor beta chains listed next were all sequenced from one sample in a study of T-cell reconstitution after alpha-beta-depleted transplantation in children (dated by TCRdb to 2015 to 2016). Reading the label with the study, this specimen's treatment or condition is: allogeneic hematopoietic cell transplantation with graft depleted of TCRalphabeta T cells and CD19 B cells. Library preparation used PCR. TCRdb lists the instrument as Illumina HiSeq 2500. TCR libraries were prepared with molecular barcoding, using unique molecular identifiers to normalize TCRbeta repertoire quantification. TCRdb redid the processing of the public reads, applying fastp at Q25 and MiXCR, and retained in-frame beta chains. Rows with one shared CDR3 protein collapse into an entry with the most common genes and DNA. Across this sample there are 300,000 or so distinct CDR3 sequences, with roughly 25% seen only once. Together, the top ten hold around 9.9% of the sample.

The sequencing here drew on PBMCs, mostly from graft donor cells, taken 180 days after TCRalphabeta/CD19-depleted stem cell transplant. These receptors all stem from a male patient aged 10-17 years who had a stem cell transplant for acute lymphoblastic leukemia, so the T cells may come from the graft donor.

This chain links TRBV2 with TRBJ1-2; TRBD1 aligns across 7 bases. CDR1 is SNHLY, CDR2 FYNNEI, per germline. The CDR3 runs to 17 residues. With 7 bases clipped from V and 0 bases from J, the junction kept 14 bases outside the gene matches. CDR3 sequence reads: CASTDIIPGTANYGYTF. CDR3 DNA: TGTGCCAGCACGGATATAATCCCCGGGACAGCTAACTATGGCTACACCTTC. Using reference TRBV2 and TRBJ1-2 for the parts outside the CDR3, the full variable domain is EPEVTQTPSHQVTQMGQEVILRCVPISNHLYFYWYRQILGQKVEFLVSFYNNEISEKSEIFDDQFSVERPDGSNFTLKIRSTKLEDSAMYFCASTDIIPGTANYGYTFGSGTRLTVV.

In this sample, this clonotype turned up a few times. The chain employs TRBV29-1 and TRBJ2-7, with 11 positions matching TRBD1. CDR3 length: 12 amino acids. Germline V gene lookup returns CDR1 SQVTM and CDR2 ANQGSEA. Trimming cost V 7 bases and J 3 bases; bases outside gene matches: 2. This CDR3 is CSAGQGDYEQYF. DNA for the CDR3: TGCAGCGCGGGACAGGGGGACTACGAGCAGTACTTC.

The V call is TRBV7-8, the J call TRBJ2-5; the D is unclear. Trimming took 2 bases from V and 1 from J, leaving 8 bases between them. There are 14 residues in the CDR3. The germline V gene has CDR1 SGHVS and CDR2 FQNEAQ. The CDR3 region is CASSLYVGQETQYF. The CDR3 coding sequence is TGTGCCAGCAGCTTATATGTCGGCCAAGAGACCCAGTACTTC. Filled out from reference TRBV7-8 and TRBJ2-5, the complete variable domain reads GAGVSQSPRYKVAKRGQDVALRCDPISGHVSLFWYQQALGQGPEFLTYFQNEAQLDKSGLPSDRFFAERPEGSVSTLKIQRTQQEDSAVYLCASSLYVGQETQYFGPGTRLLVL.

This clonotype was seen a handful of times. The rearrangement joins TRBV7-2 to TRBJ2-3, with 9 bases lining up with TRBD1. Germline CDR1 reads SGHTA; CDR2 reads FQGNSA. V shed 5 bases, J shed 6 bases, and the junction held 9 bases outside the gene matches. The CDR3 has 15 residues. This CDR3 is CASSLYRGREDTQYF. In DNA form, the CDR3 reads TGTGCCAGCAGCCTCTACAGGGGGCGAGAGGATACGCAGTATTTT.

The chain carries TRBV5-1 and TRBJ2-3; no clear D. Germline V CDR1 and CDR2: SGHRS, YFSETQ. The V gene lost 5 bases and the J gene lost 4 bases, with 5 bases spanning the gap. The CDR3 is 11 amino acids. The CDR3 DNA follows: TGCGCCAGCAGGACCGCAGATACGCAGTATTTT. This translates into CASRTADTQYF.

CDR3 in DNA: TGTGCCAGCAGCGTGGGCGGGACTAATGAAAAACTGTTTTTT. This gives the protein CASSVGGTNEKLFF. The V gene is TRBV9, the J gene TRBJ1-4; D remains unclear. With 2 bases removed from V and 2 bases from J, the gap between germline ends came to 7 bases. The germline V gene has CDR1 SGDLS and CDR2 YYNGEE. The CDR3 runs to 14 residues.

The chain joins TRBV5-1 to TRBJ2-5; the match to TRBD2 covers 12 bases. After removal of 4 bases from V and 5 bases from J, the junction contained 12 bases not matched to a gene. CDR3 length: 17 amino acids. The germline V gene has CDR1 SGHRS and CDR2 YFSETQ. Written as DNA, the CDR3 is TGCGCCAGCAGCAGGACACCGAGGACTAGCGGGGTTGAGACCCAGTACTTC. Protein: CASSRTPRTSGVETQYF. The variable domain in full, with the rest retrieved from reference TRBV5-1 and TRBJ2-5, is KAGVTQTPRYLIKTRGQQVTLSCSPISGHRSVSWYQQTPGQGLQFLFEYFSETQRNKGNFPGRFSGRQFSNSRSEMNVSTLELGDSALYLCASSRTPRTSGVETQYFGPGTRLLVL.

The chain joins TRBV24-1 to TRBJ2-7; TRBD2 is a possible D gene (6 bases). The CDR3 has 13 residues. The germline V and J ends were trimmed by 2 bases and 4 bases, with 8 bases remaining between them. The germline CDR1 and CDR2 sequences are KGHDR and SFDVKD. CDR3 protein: CATSDSGSYEQYF. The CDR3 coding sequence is TGTGCCACCAGTGATTCCGGGAGTTACGAGCAGTACTTC.

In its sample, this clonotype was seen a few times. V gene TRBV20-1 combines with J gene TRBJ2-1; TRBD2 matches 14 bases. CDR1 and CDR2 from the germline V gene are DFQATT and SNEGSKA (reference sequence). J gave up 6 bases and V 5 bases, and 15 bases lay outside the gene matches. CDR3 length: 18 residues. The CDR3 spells CSAGGRLAGGIPSNEQFF. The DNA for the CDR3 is TGCAGTGCTGGGGGTAGACTAGCGGGAGGGATCCCCTCCAATGAGCAGTTCTTC.

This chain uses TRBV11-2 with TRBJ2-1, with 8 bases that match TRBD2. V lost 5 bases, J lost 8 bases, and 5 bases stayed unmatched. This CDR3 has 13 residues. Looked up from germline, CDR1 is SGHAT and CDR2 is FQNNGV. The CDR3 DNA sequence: TGTGCCAGCAGCCCGGGAGGGCCGGATGAGCAGTTCTTC. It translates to CASSPGGPDEQFF.

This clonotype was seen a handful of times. This CDR3 reads CSARAGTSAYEQYF. Here the CDR3 DNA reads TGCAGTGCTAGGGCCGGGACAAGCGCCTACGAGCAGTACTTC. The chain is built from TRBV20-1 and TRBJ2-7, with a weak D call TRBD1 (6 bases). The CDR3 runs 14 residues. Between the trimmed V and J ends, which lost 3 bases and 2 bases, there was a span of 14 bases. Germline-derived CDR1 and CDR2 are DFQATT and SNEGSKA (reference sequence).

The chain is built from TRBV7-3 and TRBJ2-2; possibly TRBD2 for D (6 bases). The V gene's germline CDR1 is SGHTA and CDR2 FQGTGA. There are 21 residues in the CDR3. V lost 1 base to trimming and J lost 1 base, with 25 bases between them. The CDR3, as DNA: TGTGCCAGCAGCTTAAGGGCCGCCACAGTTACTCCCGGGGGGAACACCGGGGAGCTGTTTTTT. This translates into CASSLRAATVTPGGNTGELFF.

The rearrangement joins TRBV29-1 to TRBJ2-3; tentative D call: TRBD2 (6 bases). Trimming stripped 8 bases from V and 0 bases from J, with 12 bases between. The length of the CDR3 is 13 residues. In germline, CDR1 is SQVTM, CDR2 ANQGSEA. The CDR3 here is CSLDYPSTDTQYF. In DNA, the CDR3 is TGCAGCCTGGACTATCCTAGCACAGATACGCAGTATTTT.

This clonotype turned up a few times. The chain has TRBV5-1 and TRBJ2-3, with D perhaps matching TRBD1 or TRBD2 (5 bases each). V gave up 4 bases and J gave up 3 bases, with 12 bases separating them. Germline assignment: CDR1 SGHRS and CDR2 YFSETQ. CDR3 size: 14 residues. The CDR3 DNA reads TGCGCCAGCAGCCAGGAAGGGACGACAGATACGCAGTATTTT. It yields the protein CASSQEGTTDTQYF.

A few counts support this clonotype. CDR3 sequence: CASRKKASGSTDTQYF. CDR3 DNA sequence: TGTGCCAGCAGGAAGAAGGCTAGCGGAAGCACAGATACGCAGTATTTT. The gene calls are TRBV6-1 and TRBJ2-3; 7 positions match TRBD2. The length of the CDR3 is 16 residues. Germline V gene sequence: CDR1 MNHNS, CDR2 SASEGT. V was pared by 6 bases and J by 0 bases, with 9 bases of the junction left unmatched.

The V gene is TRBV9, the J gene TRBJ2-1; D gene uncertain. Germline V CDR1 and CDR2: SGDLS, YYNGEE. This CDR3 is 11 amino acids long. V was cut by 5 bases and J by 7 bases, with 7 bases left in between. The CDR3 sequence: CASSTPNEQFF. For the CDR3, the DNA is TGTGCCAGCAGTACGCCGAATGAGCAGTTCTTC.

CDR3 loop: CASSPVYRGAKNIQYF. DNA for the CDR3: TGCGCCAGCAGTCCTGTCTACAGGGGGGCCAAAAACATTCAGTACTTC. The rearrangement links TRBV5-1 to TRBJ2-4, with TRBD1 identical over 8 bases. The CDR3 totals 16 residues. The J segment lost 1 base and the V segment lost 5 bases, leaving 8 bases of the junction unmatched. The germline V gene has CDR1 SGHRS and CDR2 YFSETQ.

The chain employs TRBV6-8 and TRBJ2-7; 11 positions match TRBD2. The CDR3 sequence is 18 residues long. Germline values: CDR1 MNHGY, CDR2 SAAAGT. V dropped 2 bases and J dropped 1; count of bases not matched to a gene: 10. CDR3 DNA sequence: TGTGCCAGCAGTTACGCGGGACTAGCGGCGCGAAAATCCTACGAGCAGTACTTC. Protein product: CASSYAGLAARKSYEQYF.